The entry that follows covers one T cell receptor (beta chain) sequence. Its specificity is unknown. This record belongs to a study of neoadjuvant anti-PD-1 for oral cavity cancer. V was pared by 1 base and J by 0 bases, with 9 bases between. The CDR3 length is 15 residues. Looked up from germline, CDR1 is SGHKS and CDR2 is YYEKEE (reference sequence). Only in-frame clones appear in the TCRdb table, and some are missing; sequencing was by immunoSEQ multiplex PCR. The table has 75,000 to 100,000 clones, 84% seen once; the top ten hold around 3%. Patients had newly diagnosed, untreated stage II-IVA oral cavity squamous cell carcinoma. General study results and limits: TCR analyses covered only a few patients per response group.

This chain links TRBV5-5 with TRBJ2-3; D possibly corresponds to TRBD2 (5 bases). This clonotype was obtained from a person between 35 and 79 years old with oral cavity squamous cell carcinoma. The source was PBMCs, collected before nivolumab (anti-PD-1) treatment. The CDR3 reads CASSLIGGSTDTQYF. The CDR3 DNA reads as TGTGCCAGCAGCTTGATCGGCGGGAGCACAGATACGCAGTATTTT.